A selection of T cell receptor beta chains follows, all from one sample in a study of T-cell memory formation after mild COVID-19. TCRdb ran MiXCR on the 5' RACE reads and lists one entry per CDR3 protein. Here the sample spans roughly 350,000 distinct CDR3 sequences, around a fifth being singletons. The source material was PBMCs or a T cell subset sorted from them (not recorded which). All receptors derive from an adult woman who had mild COVID-19 (a few samples of this study predate the infection). Cell type and time point are not known. Both conserved end residues are part of each CDR3. The D gene is left open where the match is weak. The size field is filled for only some rows; it gives once, few, many or a size class.

d_call | clone_size | v_call | cdr3_aa
TRBD1 | . | TRBV6-5 | CASSSTGAAGYNEQFF
. | few | TRBV4-2 | CASSQARGDYNEQFF
TRBD1 | . | TRBV6-2/TRBV6-3 | CASSYVAGTANEKLFF
TRBD1 | few | TRBV5-1 | CASSLDDRVRETQYF
. | few | TRBV7-2 | CASSLRRGEGTEAFF
. | few | TRBV7-9 | CASSSGLDSATNEKLFF
. | many | TRBV14 | CASSQVRETQYF
. | few | TRBV12-3/TRBV12-4 | CASSLLNRYEAFF
. | . | TRBV24-1 | CATKQGFTGELFF
. | . | TRBV21-1 | CASSNRTGKAGANVLTF
TRBD1 | many | TRBV29-1 | CSVGRLEDRLRDEQFF
. | few | TRBV29-1 | CSVSQGLLSTDTQYF
TRBD1 | . | TRBV5-1 | CASSLGDRDQETQYF
TRBD1 | once | TRBV2 | CASSESLTGAYEQYF
. | . | TRBV5-1 | CASSRDSQGTQYF
. | few | TRBV14 | CASSQAVGWNSPLHF
TRBD2 | few | TRBV24-1 | CATIGSSGGVDTQYF
. | . | TRBV5-1 | CASRGDEQFF
TRBD1 | many | TRBV11-2 | CASRRTGIHHDNEQFF
TRBD2 | . | TRBV7-2 | CASSLTGLASYEQYF
. | . | TRBV11-3 | CASSLVPGGLQHF
TRBD2 | few | TRBV29-1 | CSVEEGRERRNEQFF
. | . | TRBV20-1 | CSARDRGGAGTEAFF
. | few | TRBV25-1 | CASSGGPSYEQYF
. | . | TRBV24-1 | CATSLANYGYTF
TRBD2 | . | TRBV5-1 | CASSGGGTETQYF